Listed here are 21 T cell receptor beta chains from one sample, sequenced in a study of blood T cell repertoires in COVID-19. Generated by immunoSEQ multiplex PCR, the TCRdb table keeps only in-frame clones and is missing some. The data hold under 200,000 clones, with 80% to 85% observed a single time. What was sequenced was peripheral blood. The origin of the receptors is a woman aged 55-69 years with acute or convalescent COVID-19.

This chain links TRBV18 with TRBJ2-5, with a tentative D call TRBD1 (6 bases). The CDR3 runs to 15 residues. From germline, CDR1 is KGHSH and CDR2 LQKENI. V was cut by 7 bases and J by 2 bases, with 17 bases left in between. The CDR3 spells CASCHTTGQQETQYF. Here the CDR3 DNA reads TGTGCCAGCTGCCATACGACGGGACAACAAGAGACCCAGTACTTC.

The J gene is TRBJ2-5, the V gene TRBV7-2, with D perhaps TRBD2 (5 bases). V lost 1 base and J 9 bases, leaving 21 bases between the germline ends. CDR1 and CDR2 (germline): SGHTA, FQGNSA. The CDR3 totals 16 residues. This chain's CDR3 is CASSLVVGDSKRPQYF. DNA for the CDR3: TGTGCCAGCAGCTTAGTTGTCGGGGATTCCAAGAGACCCCAGTACTTC.

The rearrangement links TRBV10-2 to TRBJ2-1; D may be TRBD1 (6 bases). V gave up 7 bases and J gave up 6 bases, with 13 bases separating them. This CDR3 is 13 amino acids long. CDR1 and CDR2 from the germline V gene are WSHSY and SAAADI. In DNA form, the CDR3 reads TGCGCCAGCACCCGGACAGAAACCAATGAGCAGTTCTTC. Protein product: CASTRTETNEQFF.

This chain links TRBV6-5 with TRBJ2-2, with D tentatively TRBD1 (6 bases). Germline assignment: CDR1 MNHEY and CDR2 SVGAGI. This CDR3 has 14 residues. Between the trimmed V and J ends, which lost 5 bases and 3 bases, there was a span of 10 bases. The CDR3 loop is CASSRQAYTGELFF. For the CDR3, the DNA is TGTGCCAGCAGTCGACAGGCTTACACCGGGGAGCTGTTTTTT.

V and J are TRBV4-1 and TRBJ1-4; 11 nucleotides match TRBD1. The V gene end was trimmed by 0 bases and the J gene end by 2 bases; junction bases not matched to a gene: 8. The CDR3 contains 19 residues. CDR1 MGHRA and CDR2 YSYEKL come from the germline V gene. The CDR3 nucleotides are TGCGCCAGCAGCCAAGATTGGGGACAGGGGGTGGCGACTAATGAAAAACTGTTTTTT. Translation gives CASSQDWGQGVATNEKLFF.

The rearrangement links TRBV18 to TRBJ2-5, with 7 bases fitting TRBD1. The germline V gene encodes CDR1 KGHSH and CDR2 LQKENI. The CDR3 consists of 13 residues. Trimming took 2 bases from V and 4 from J; bases not matched to a gene: 1. In nucleotides, the CDR3 is TGTGCCAGCTCACCAGGACAGGCAGAGACCCAGTACTTC. This codes for CASSPGQAETQYF.

This clone was counted once. The chain couples TRBV2 to TRBJ2-7; TRBD2 might be the D (5 bases). V dropped 8 bases and J dropped 0 bases, with 17 bases sitting between them. The germline V gene has CDR1 SNHLY and CDR2 FYNNEI. This CDR3 is 15 amino acids long. CDR3 DNA sequence: TGTGCCAGCCCGGACTTGACGAGGAGCTCCTACGAGCAGTACTTC. This gives the protein CASPDLTRSSYEQYF.

The chain links TRBV3-1 (or the pseudogene TRBV3-2) to TRBJ1-1, with D perhaps TRBD1 (5 bases). The CDR3 has 14 amino acids. Germline CDR1 is LGHDT and CDR2 is YNNKEL (reference sequence). Trimming stripped 1 base from V and 3 bases from J, with 9 bases between. CDR3 amino acids: CASSQVSTDTEAFF. CDR3 DNA: TGTGCCAGCAGCCAAGTATCGACAGACACTGAAGCTTTCTTT.

V usage is TRBV5-4 and J usage is TRBJ2-5, with TRBD2 identical over 9 bases. Trimming took 6 bases from V and 0 from J; bases not matched to a gene: 6. CDR1 SGHNT and CDR2 YYREEE come from the germline V gene (reference sequence). There are 15 residues in the CDR3. The CDR3 sequence: CASTLGGGDQETQYF. The CDR3 DNA is TGTGCCAGCACCCTGGGCGGGGGGGACCAAGAGACCCAGTACTTC.

This clone came up once. The V gene is TRBV2, the J gene TRBJ1-1; no clear D. V was shortened by 5 bases and J by 5 bases, with 15 bases between the two germline ends. Germline CDR1 SNHLY, CDR2 FYNNEI. The CDR3 is 14 amino acids. The chain's CDR3 is CASSLLRTETEAFF. CDR3 DNA sequence: TGTGCCAGCAGTTTACTCAGAACAGAAACTGAAGCTTTCTTT.

This clone was detected only once. The chain uses TRBV30 and TRBJ2-5, with D tentatively TRBD2 (6 bases). V was trimmed by 3 bases and J by 1 base, leaving 9 bases between them. In germline, CDR1 is GTSNPN, CDR2 SVGIG (reference sequence). This CDR3 has 13 amino acids. CDR3 residues: CAWSGGIQETQYF. CDR3 in DNA: TGTGCCTGGAGCGGGGGAATCCAAGAGACCCAGTACTTC.

The gene calls are TRBV9 and TRBJ2-1; possible D gene TRBD2, 6 bases. CDR1 SGDLS and CDR2 YYNGEE come from the germline V gene. CDR3 length: 15 amino acids. Trimming shortened V by 3 bases and J by 7 bases, and 17 bases separated the two germline ends. DNA for the CDR3: TGTGCCAGCAGCGGTTTGGGCAGGGCGGGAAATGAGCAGTTCTTC. Amino acid sequence: CASSGLGRAGNEQFF.

This clone was detected once. The chain employs TRBV29-1 and TRBJ1-1, with D tentatively TRBD1 (5 bases). Germline lookup yields CDR1 SQVTM and CDR2 ANQGSEA. V was cut by 3 bases and J by 5 bases, with 10 bases left in between. The CDR3 runs 12 residues. CDR3 loop: CSVDRDVTEAFF. The CDR3 nucleotides read TGCAGCGTTGACAGGGATGTGACTGAAGCTTTCTTT.

V is TRBV6-5 and J is TRBJ1-2, with 11 bases identical to TRBD1. This CDR3 region has 15 residues. Trimming cost V 6 bases and J 5 bases; bases outside gene matches: 8. Germline CDR1 and CDR2: MNHEY and SVGAGI. The CDR3 DNA reads as TGTGCCAGCAGAGGGACAGGGGGTAGGGAGTATGGCTACACCTTC. Translating gives CASRGTGGREYGYTF.

The V call is TRBV9, the J call TRBJ2-3, with a tentative D call TRBD1 (7 bases). The CDR3 extends over 15 amino acids. CDR1 and CDR2 (germline): SGDLS, YYNGEE. The V end lost 4 bases, the J end lost 4 bases, and 16 bases lay between the germline ends. CDR3 protein: CASSPQGGRSDTQYF. CDR3 coding DNA: TGTGCCAGCAGCCCCCAGGGGGGTCGGTCAGATACGCAGTATTTT.

The sample holds one count of this clone. The DNA for the CDR3 is TGTGCCAGCAGTTTAGCGTGGTCGTTTTCACCCCTCCACTTT. It yields the protein CASSLAWSFSPLHF. V usage is TRBV27 and J usage is TRBJ1-6; no definite D call. V was clipped by 2 bases and J by 9 bases, with 11 bases between them. Germline loops: CDR1 MNHEY, CDR2 SMNVEV (reference sequence). The CDR3 runs to 14 residues.

The chain employs TRBV18 and TRBJ2-3, with 9 bases aligning to TRBD2. Germline trimming cut 3 bases from V and 4 bases from J; bases unmatched to any gene: 17. Germline lookup yields CDR1 KGHSH and CDR2 LQKENI. This CDR3 contains 19 residues. The CDR3 protein is CASSPGSGGPSLDADTQYF. The CDR3 coding sequence is TGTGCCAGCTCACCGGGTAGCGGGGGACCTTCGTTAGACGCAGATACGCAGTATTTT.

The J gene is TRBJ2-7, the V gene TRBV6-1; TRBD2 might be the D (7 bases). The CDR3 spans 16 residues. Germline V CDR1 and CDR2: MNHNS, SASEGT. With 4 bases removed from V and 2 bases from J, the gap between germline ends came to 18 bases. The CDR3 loop is CASSVSFGGRTYEQYF. Written as DNA, the CDR3 is TGTGCCAGCAGTGTATCTTTCGGGGGGCGGACCTACGAGCAGTACTTC.

This clone was seen only once. The chain carries TRBV28 and TRBJ1-5; 8 bases line up with TRBD1. CDR1 MDHEN and CDR2 SYDVKM come from the germline V gene. The CDR3 extends over 19 amino acids. With 4 bases clipped from V and 2 bases from J, the junction kept 16 bases outside the gene matches. The CDR3 DNA is TGTGCCAGCAGTTCTAGCCTCCAGGGGGCGAGTAAGGGCAATCAGCCCCAGCATTTT. Protein sequence: CASSSSLQGASKGNQPQHF.

This clone showed up just a few times. The chain carries TRBV3-1 (or the pseudogene TRBV3-2) and TRBJ1-2, with 9 bases aligning to TRBD1. Germline CDR1 LGHDT, CDR2 YNNKEL (reference sequence). The CDR3 spans 13 residues. V gave up 4 bases and J gave up 8 bases; unmatched junction bases: 5. CDR3 coding DNA: TGTGCCAGCAGCCGGGGGGACAGGGTGGGCTACACCTTC. It translates to CASSRGDRVGYTF.

The chain recombines TRBV20-1 with TRBJ2-2; TRBD2 agrees at 8 bases. Germline V gene sequence: CDR1 DFQATT, CDR2 SNEGSKA (reference sequence). CDR3 size: 15 residues. V lost 3 bases, J lost 1 base, and 4 bases stayed unmatched. Here the CDR3 DNA reads TGCAGTGCTAGTCCCAGCGGGGGGAACACCGGGGAGCTGTTTTTT. It translates to CSASPSGGNTGELFF.